The sequence of this T cell receptor (beta chain) was determined in a study of T cells after yellow fever vaccination. The CDR3 spans 15 residues. The germline CDR1 and CDR2 sequences are KGHDR and SFDVKD. Trimming took off 3 bases at V and 2 bases at J, with 13 bases between the two ends. TCRdb re-called the 5' RACE reads with MiXCR, one entry per CDR3 protein. Of about 260,000 distinct CDR3 sequences detected, 13% appear once; the ten largest clones hold roughly 0.5%. The sample was CD4+ T cells sorted from PBMCs, taken 45 days after the yellow fever booster vaccination. The sequence was collected from a man aged 30 to 45 who received the YFV17D yellow fever vaccine. The chain combines TRBV24-1 with TRBJ2-7, with D possibly being TRBD2 (6 bases). The CDR3 region is CATSDTRDSTYEQYF. Here the CDR3 DNA reads TGTGCCACCAGTGATACACGGGACTCCACCTACGAGCAGTACTTC.